This T cell receptor (beta chain) was recovered during a study of beta chain features in type 1 diabetes. Study-wide results and caveats: A moderate, significant TCRB CDR3 shortening appeared in type 1 diabetes across four CD4+ subsets.

Only a few counts were recorded for this clone. Its antigen is undetermined. As every portion of the isolated RNA was reverse transcribed, the sequencing read expressed TCRB transcripts. Libraries were prepared by immunoSEQ multiplex PCR; TCRdb keeps only in-frame clonotypes and omits some of them. Of about 180,000 clones in the sample, approximately 8.4% were seen once. Trimming pared 6 bases from V and 13 bases from J, leaving 16 bases between. The germline V gene has CDR1 MGHDK and CDR2 SYGVNS. The CDR3 loop spans 11 amino acids. The J gene is TRBJ2-7, the V gene TRBV25-1; tentatively, D is TRBD2 (6 bases). Sequencing was done on a sample of central memory CD4+ T cells from blood. This TCR came from a young man with type 1 diabetes. CDR3 coding DNA: TGTGCCAGCAGCCGGGGCGGGGTTTATTACTTC. It codes for CASSRGGVYYF.